A selection of T cell receptor beta chains follows, all from one sample in a study of cytomegalovirus exposure and HLA in healthy donors. Method: immunoSEQ multiplex PCR; TCRdb's copy keeps in-frame clones and lacks some. Of 100,000 to 150,000 clones listed, around four fifths are singletons. Material: PBMCs. All receptors come from a man between 18 and 29 years old in good health and CMV-seropositive. Both conserved end residues are part of each CDR3. D genes are given only for firm matches. The size entry is marked missing in some rows and otherwise reads once, few, many or a size class.

v_call,d_call,j_call,clone_size,cdr3_aa,cdr3_nt
TRBV2,-,TRBJ1-1,once,CASSDGGEAFF,TGTGCCAGCAGTGATGGGGGGGAAGCTTTCTTT
TRBV5-6,TRBD2,TRBJ2-3,-,CASTSEGGGAYTDTQYF,TGTGCCAGCACCTCGGAAGGCGGGGGGGCTTACACAGATACGCAGTATTTT
TRBV7-9,-,TRBJ1-5,-,CTSSLPDQPQHF,TGTACCAGCAGCTTACCGGATCAGCCCCAGCATTTT
TRBV6-6,TRBD2,TRBJ2-1,-,CASSSGGGYEQFF,TGTGCCAGCAGTTCGGGGGGGGGTTACGAGCAGTTCTTC
TRBV6-1,TRBD2,TRBJ2-3,-,CASSATSGGAYTQYF,TGTGCCAGCAGTGCTACTAGCGGGGGGGCTTATACGCAGTATTTT
TRBV5-5,TRBD1,TRBJ2-1,-,CASSRQGAAEQFF,TGTGCCAGCAGCCGACAGGGGGCGGCTGAGCAGTTCTTC
TRBV7-9,TRBD1,TRBJ2-3,-,CATSGPGGDRTDTQYF,TGTGCCACCTCAGGGCCAGGGGGAGACCGCACAGATACGCAGTATTTT
TRBV7-3,-,TRBJ2-1,-,CASSLEGESYNEQFF,TGTGCCAGCAGCTTAGAGGGGGAATCCTACAATGAGCAGTTCTTC
TRBV4-1,TRBD1,TRBJ2-1,-,CASSLITGGNEQFF,TGCGCCAGCAGCCTTATAACAGGGGGCAATGAGCAGTTCTTC
TRBV5-1,-,TRBJ1-6,-,CASSPNTGSQPNSPLHF,TGCGCCAGCAGCCCGAATACAGGGAGCCAGCCGAATTCACCCCTCCACTTT
TRBV19,-,TRBJ1-4,-,CASSRADRSREEKLFF,TGTGCCAGTAGCCGTGCAGACAGGTCAAGAGAAGAAAAACTGTTTTTT
TRBV27,TRBD2,TRBJ2-3,-,CASRAGITDTQYF,TGTGCCAGCAGAGCGGGGATCACAGATACGCAGTATTTT
TRBV5-1,-,TRBJ1-1,-,CASSLAGGWDTEAFF,TGCGCCAGCAGCTTGGCAGGAGGATGGGACACTGAAGCTTTCTTT
TRBV5-4,TRBD2,TRBJ2-3,-,CASSMLAGAIDTQYF,TGTGCCAGCAGTATGCTAGCGGGGGCTATAGATACGCAGTATTTT
TRBV2,TRBD1,TRBJ1-1,-,CASVQGIGAFF,TGTGCCAGCGTACAGGGGATTGGAGCTTTCTTT
TRBV7-7,TRBD2,TRBJ2-5,-,CASSLRLAGPQETQYF,TGTGCCAGCAGTCTTAGACTAGCGGGGCCCCAAGAGACCCAGTACTTC
TRBV27,-,TRBJ2-7,-,CASSLSVGGQCEQYF,TGTGCCAGCAGTTTATCAGTGGGGGGGCAGTGCGAGCAGTACTTC
TRBV7-9,-,TRBJ1-6,-,CASSPQGVRPNSPLHF,TGTGCCAGCAGCCCACAGGGAGTAAGACCTAATTCACCCCTCCACTTT
TRBV6-1,-,TRBJ1-4,-,CASVPGPNEKLFF,TGTGCCAGCGTGCCAGGGCCTAATGAAAAACTGTTTTTT
TRBV2,TRBD2,TRBJ2-4,-,CASSGIAGGLQYF,TGTGCCAGCAGTGGGATAGCGGGGGGGCTTCAGTACTTC
TRBV7-3,-,TRBJ2-3,-,CASSLGGLRTDTQYF,TGTGCCAGCAGTTTGGGGGGGCTGCGCACAGATACGCAGTATTTT
TRBV5-1,TRBD2,TRBJ2-7,-,CASSLRTSGGAHEQYF,TGCGCCAGCAGCCTCCGGACTAGCGGGGGGGCCCACGAGCAGTACTTC
TRBV13,-,TRBJ2-7,-,CASSLVPGLAGGEQYF,TGTGCCAGCAGCTTGGTCCCCGGGCTAGCAGGCGGGGAGCAGTACTTC
TRBV7-3,-,TRBJ2-1,-,CASSLTGVGGTYNEQFF,TGTGCCAGCAGCTTAACAGGAGTGGGGGGAACTTACAATGAGCAGTTCTTC
TRBV6-1,-,TRBJ1-4,-,CASSEASGQGGEKLFF,TGTGCCAGCAGTGAAGCCTCGGGGCAGGGAGGGGAAAAACTGTTTTTT
TRBV27,TRBD2,TRBJ2-7,once,CASSLSSGGEQYF,TGTGCCAGCAGTTTATCTAGCGGGGGGGAGCAGTACTTC
TRBV6-1,-,TRBJ1-2,-,CAILTGPNYGYTF,TGTGCCATACTGACAGGACCTAACTATGGCTACACCTTC
TRBV2,-,TRBJ2-7,-,CASMVFAEVGEQYF,TGTGCCAGCATGGTATTCGCGGAGGTGGGCGAGCAGTACTTC
TRBV5-1,-,TRBJ1-2,once,CASSLAPEDISNYGYTF,TGCGCCAGCAGCTTAGCTCCTGAGGACATCTCTAACTATGGCTACACCTTC
TRBV19,-,TRBJ1-2,-,CASSERGGMGYTF,TGTGCCAGTAGTGAAAGGGGCGGAATGGGCTACACCTTC
TRBV6-6,-,TRBJ1-1,-,CASSYSKTGRTEAFF,TGTGCCAGCAGTTACTCGAAGACAGGCCGAACTGAAGCTTTCTTT
TRBV6-1,-,TRBJ2-5,-,CASSETGAQETQYF,TGTGCCAGCAGTGAGACGGGAGCACAAGAGACCCAGTACTTC
TRBV11-3,TRBD1,TRBJ2-5,-,CASSTQTGWTQYF,TGTGCCAGCAGCACCCAGACAGGGTGGACCCAGTACTTC
TRBV4-1,TRBD1,TRBJ2-1,-,CASSQVGGTGAYNEQFF,TGCGCCAGCAGCCAAGTGGGGGGGACAGGGGCTTACAATGAGCAGTTCTTC
TRBV4-2,-,TRBJ2-3,-,CASSQERGRLTDTQYF,TGTGCCAGCAGCCAAGAACGGGGGAGACTCACAGATACGCAGTATTTT
TRBV30,-,TRBJ1-3,-,CAWNVQGNGNTIYF,TGTGCCTGGAACGTACAGGGAAATGGAAACACCATATATTTT
TRBV6-1,-,TRBJ1-5,-,CASSGDAQRGGNQPQHF,TGTGCCAGCAGTGGGGACGCCCAACGGGGGGGCAATCAGCCCCAGCATTTT
TRBV11-2,TRBD1,TRBJ2-1,-,CASSLDLVTGDYEQFF,TGTGCCAGCAGCTTAGATCTGGTGACAGGGGACTATGAGCAGTTCTTC
TRBV11-2,-,TRBJ1-2,-,CASSLSGFGYTF,TGTGCCAGCAGCTTATCAGGGTTTGGCTACACCTTC
TRBV12-5,-,TRBJ2-5,few,CASAPDRPVGETQYF,TGTGCTAGTGCCCCTGACAGACCCGTAGGAGAGACCCAGTACTTC
TRBV2,TRBD1,TRBJ1-2,once,CASSEFPGQGGDGYTF,TGTGCCAGCAGTGAATTTCCCGGACAGGGAGGGGATGGCTACACCTTC
TRBV6-6,-,TRBJ2-7,once,CASSYPERAGTYEQYF,TGTGCCAGCAGTTACCCCGAAAGGGCCGGGACCTACGAGCAGTACTTC
TRBV5-6,TRBD1,TRBJ1-1,-,CASSLAGGGTEAFF,TGTGCCAGCAGCTTAGCAGGGGGAGGCACTGAAGCTTTCTTT
TRBV5-1,TRBD2,TRBJ2-2,-,CASTPGGPGIGELFF,TGCGCCAGCACCCCGGGGGGTCCGGGGATTGGGGAGCTGTTTTTT
TRBV27,-,TRBJ2-7,-,CASTSIAEGYEQYF,TGTGCCAGCACCTCAATCGCCGAGGGCTACGAGCAGTACTTC
TRBV5-8,-,TRBJ1-4,-,CASSFTRGWANEKLFF,TGTGCCAGCAGCTTCACCAGGGGTTGGGCTAATGAAAAACTGTTTTTT
TRBV19,-,TRBJ2-2,-,CASSIGQGFRELFF,TGTGCCAGTAGTATCGGGCAGGGGTTCCGGGAGCTGTTTTTT
TRBV4-2,TRBD1,TRBJ1-2,-,CASSLGQGDYGYTF,TGTGCCAGCAGCCTCGGACAGGGGGACTATGGCTACACCTTC
TRBV11-1,TRBD2,TRBJ2-7,-,CASARGDSYEQYF,TGTGCCAGCGCGCGGGGGGACTCCTACGAGCAGTACTTC
TRBV29-1,-,TRBJ2-3,-,CSPSAAESDTQYF,TGCAGCCCGAGCGCGGCGGAGTCAGATACGCAGTATTTT